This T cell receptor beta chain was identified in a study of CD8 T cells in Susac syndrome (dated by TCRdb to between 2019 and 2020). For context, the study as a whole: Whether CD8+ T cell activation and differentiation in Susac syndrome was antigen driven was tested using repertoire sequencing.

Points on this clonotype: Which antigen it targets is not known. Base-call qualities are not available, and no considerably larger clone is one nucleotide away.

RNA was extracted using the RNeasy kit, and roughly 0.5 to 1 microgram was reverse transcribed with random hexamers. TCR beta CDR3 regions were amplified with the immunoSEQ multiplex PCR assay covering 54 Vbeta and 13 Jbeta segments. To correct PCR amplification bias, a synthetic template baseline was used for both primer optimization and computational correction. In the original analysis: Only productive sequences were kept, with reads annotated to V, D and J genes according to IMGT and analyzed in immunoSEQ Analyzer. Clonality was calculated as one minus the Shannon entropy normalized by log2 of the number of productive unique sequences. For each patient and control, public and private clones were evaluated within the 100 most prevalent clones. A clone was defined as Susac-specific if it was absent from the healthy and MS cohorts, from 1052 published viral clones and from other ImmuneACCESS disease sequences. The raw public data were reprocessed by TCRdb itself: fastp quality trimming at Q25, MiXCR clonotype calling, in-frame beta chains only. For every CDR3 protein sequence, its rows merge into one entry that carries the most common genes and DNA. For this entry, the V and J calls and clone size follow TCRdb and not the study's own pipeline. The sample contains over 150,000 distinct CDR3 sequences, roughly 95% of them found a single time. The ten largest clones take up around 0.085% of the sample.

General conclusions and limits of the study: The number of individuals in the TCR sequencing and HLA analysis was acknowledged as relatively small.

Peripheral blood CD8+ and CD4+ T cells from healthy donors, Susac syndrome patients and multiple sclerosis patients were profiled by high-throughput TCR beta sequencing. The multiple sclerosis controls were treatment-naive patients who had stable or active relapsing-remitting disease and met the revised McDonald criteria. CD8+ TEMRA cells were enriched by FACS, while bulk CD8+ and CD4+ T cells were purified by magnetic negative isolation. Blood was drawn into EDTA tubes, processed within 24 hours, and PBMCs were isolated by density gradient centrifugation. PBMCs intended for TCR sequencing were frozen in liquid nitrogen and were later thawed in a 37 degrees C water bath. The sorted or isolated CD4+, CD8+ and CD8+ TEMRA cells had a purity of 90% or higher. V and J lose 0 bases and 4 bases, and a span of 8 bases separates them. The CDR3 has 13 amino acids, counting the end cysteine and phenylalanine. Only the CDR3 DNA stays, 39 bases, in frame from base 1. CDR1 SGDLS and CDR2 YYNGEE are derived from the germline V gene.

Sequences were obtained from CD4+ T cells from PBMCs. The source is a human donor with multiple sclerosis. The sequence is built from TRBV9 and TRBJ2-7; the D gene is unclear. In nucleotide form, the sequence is TGTGCCAGCAGCGTAGCTATAGGATACGAGCAGTACTTC. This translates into CASSVAIGYEQYF.